What follows are 20 T cell receptor beta chains derived from one specimen sequenced in a study of neurological immune-mediated disorders (dated 2019 in TCRdb). The method was 5' RACE. Sequencing used an Illumina HiSeq 2500. The public reads were quality trimmed at Q25 with fastp and then assembled into clones with MiXCR by TCRdb, keeping productive beta chains. When rows share a CDR3 protein, they turn into one entry using the most common DNA and genes. The sample records tens of thousands of distinct CDR3 sequences, 10% of which are singletons. Under 8.5% of the sample comes from the top ten. Sequencing was carried out using PBMCs. These receptors came from a woman in her 30s with HTLV-1-associated myelopathy (HAM/TSP).

This clonotype was detected ten times or more. V is TRBV20-1 and J is TRBJ1-3, with D perhaps TRBD1 (5 bases). The CDR3 totals 15 residues. Deletions cut 0 bases from V and 3 bases from J, with 12 bases between. The germline V gene has CDR1 DFQATT and CDR2 SNEGSKA (reference sequence). In nucleotides, the CDR3 is TGCAGTGCTAGAGAACTTATGGGGGTTGGAAACACCATATATTTT. Translation: CSARELMGVGNTIYF.

This clonotype has a count of ten or more. The V gene is TRBV5-6, the J gene TRBJ2-7, with D perhaps matching TRBD2 (6 bases). Looked up from germline, CDR1 is SGHDT and CDR2 is YYEEEE. Trimming cost V 6 bases and J 6 bases, with 16 bases left between them. This CDR3 is built from 13 residues. CDR3 nucleotides: TGTGCCAGCACTGGAGGAGGGTTCGGCGAGCAGTACTTC. This codes for CASTGGGFGEQYF.

The genes are TRBV6-4 and TRBJ2-3, with 10 bases that match TRBD2. CDR3 length equals 15 residues. V was pared by 1 base and J by 5 bases, with 3 bases of the junction left unmatched. CDR1 is MRHNA, CDR2 SNTAGT, per germline. This CDR3 is CASSDLAGGEDTQYF. The CDR3 DNA sequence: TGTGCCAGCAGTGACTTAGCGGGGGGCGAAGATACGCAGTATTTT.

This clonotype has at least ten counts. The J gene is TRBJ2-7, the V gene TRBV5-1; 9 bases are a match to TRBD1. V was clipped by 0 bases and J by 2 bases; unmatched bases: 3. CDR3 length: 15 residues. The germline CDR1 and CDR2 sequences are SGHRS and YFSETQ. CDR3 sequence (DNA): TGCGCCAGCAGCTTGGACAGGGGGCGCACCTACGAGCAGTACTTC. Protein sequence: CASSLDRGRTYEQYF.

This clonotype was counted ten times or more. CDR3 nucleotides: TGCGCCAGCAGTGAGGCGAAGGGGGCGAGGACAGATACGCAGTATTTT. Residues: CASSEAKGARTDTQYF. The chain joins TRBV10-2 to TRBJ2-3; 7 nucleotides align to TRBD1. V lost 2 bases, J lost 3 bases, and 8 bases stayed unmatched. The CDR3 totals 16 residues. Germline CDR1 reads WSHSY; CDR2 reads SAAADI.

In its sample, this clonotype was seen many times. The rearrangement joins TRBV7-8 to TRBJ1-1; tentatively, D is TRBD1 (5 bases). V dropped 7 bases and J dropped 5 bases, with 20 bases sitting between them. Germline lookup yields CDR1 SGHVS and CDR2 FQNEAQ. The CDR3 runs to 15 residues. This chain's CDR3 is CASKKRGSGRTEAFF. The CDR3, as DNA: TGTGCCAGCAAAAAAAGGGGCTCAGGGAGGACTGAAGCTTTCTTT.

In its sample, this clonotype was seen many times. The chain recombines TRBV10-3 with TRBJ2-7; the D is unclear. This CDR3 has 13 residues. Germline V CDR1 and CDR2: ENHRY, SYGVKD. V lost 4 bases and J lost 3, with 10 bases in between. This CDR3 reads CAISGRGLYEQYF. The CDR3 DNA sequence: TGTGCCATCAGTGGAAGAGGCCTCTACGAGCAGTACTTC.

Comment on this clonotype: A much larger clone differs by one base, so this may be a read error. The rearrangement joins TRBV2 to TRBJ2-1; D unclear. There are 12 residues in the CDR3. CDR1 and CDR2 from the germline V gene are SNHLY and FYNNEI. The CDR3 loop reads CVSSEGFNEQFF. DNA of the CDR3: TGTGTCAGCAGTGAAGGTTTCAATGAGCAGTTCTTC.

This clonotype was counted at least ten times. This sequence joins TRBV5-1 and TRBJ2-3; 11 positions match TRBD2. V lost 4 bases and J lost 8; bases outside the gene matches: 9. The germline V gene encodes CDR1 SGHRS and CDR2 YFSETQ. CDR3 length: 15 residues. CDR3 bases: TGCGCCAGCAGCGGGTCCGGGACTAGCGGTGTTACGCAGTATTTT. Protein product: CASSGSGTSGVTQYF.

This clonotype was counted ten times or more. The chain is built from TRBV20-1 and TRBJ1-5; D gene unclear. CDR1 and CDR2 (germline): DFQATT, SNEGSKA (reference sequence). Trimming stripped 1 base from V and 4 bases from J, with 8 bases between. CDR3 length equals 13 residues. CDR3 amino acids: CSARGGQNQPQHF. DNA for the CDR3: TGCAGTGCTAGAGGCGGGCAGAATCAGCCCCAGCATTTT.

As to this clonotype: One junction end disagrees with the germline gene, perhaps due to a read error. The chain links TRBV5-8 to TRBJ2-2, with 7 nucleotides matching TRBD1. Germline assignment: CDR1 SGHTS and CDR2 YDEGEE. This CDR3 contains 14 residues. CDR3 in DNA: TGTGCCAGCAGCTTGTTGGAGTACACAGGGGAGCCGTTTTTT. Amino acids: CASSLLEYTGEPFF.

Many counts were recorded for this clonotype. The chain employs TRBV5-1 and TRBJ2-7; D is undetermined. The CDR3 consists of 13 residues. The germline V and J ends were trimmed by 5 bases and 5 bases, with 14 bases remaining between them. Per the germline V gene, CDR1 is SGHRS and CDR2 is YFSETQ. The CDR3 bases are TGCGCCAGCAGTTATGGTGGGGTCAACGAGCAGTACTTC. As protein: CASSYGGVNEQYF.

In this sample, this clonotype turned up many times. The gene calls are TRBV6-1 and TRBJ2-2; 8 nucleotides align to TRBD1. Trimming removed 6 bases from V and 6 bases from J; junction bases left unmatched: 21. Germline V CDR1 and CDR2: MNHNS, SASEGT. CDR3 length: 19 amino acids. As DNA, the CDR3 is TGTGCCAGCAGGCCCGGGGACAGGCGGATAGACCGCACTTCCGGGGAGCTGTTTTTT. Amino acids: CASRPGDRRIDRTSGELFF.

At least ten counts were recorded for this clonotype. The rearrangement uses TRBV12-3 or TRBV12-4 and TRBJ2-1; 7 bases are a match to TRBD1. Unmatched junction bases numbered 6, after V lost 6 bases and J lost 4 bases. The CDR3 length is 14 residues. This CDR3 is CASRTGTAYNEQFF. The CDR3 DNA sequence: TGTGCCAGCAGAACGGGGACAGCTTACAATGAGCAGTTCTTC.

This clonotype has at least ten counts. The CDR3 loop is CASSEPGRDTEAFF. The CDR3 region has the DNA TGTGCCAGCAGTGAACCGGGGAGGGACACTGAAGCTTTCTTT. This chain connects TRBV6-1 to TRBJ1-1; D gene unclear. Germline loops: CDR1 MNHNS, CDR2 SASEGT. The V end was cut by 2 bases, the J end by 3 bases, with 10 bases between. The CDR3 is 14 residues long.

This clonotype was recorded at least ten times. V and J are TRBV20-1 and TRBJ1-4; 9 bases agree with TRBD1. The V gene end was trimmed by 1 base and the J gene end by 4 bases; junction bases not matched to a gene: 4. CDR3 size: 15 residues. Germline-derived CDR1 and CDR2 are DFQATT and SNEGSKA (reference sequence). CDR3 nucleotide sequence: TGCAGTGCTAGAGGGACAGGGGTTCGTAATGAAAAACTGTTTTTT. Translating gives CSARGTGVRNEKLFF.

Many counts were recorded for this clonotype. The V and J genes are TRBV7-2 and TRBJ2-1, with TRBD2 matching 12 bases. The CDR3 spans 15 residues. J gave up 4 bases and V 11 bases, and 9 bases lay outside the gene matches. Germline V gene data show CDR1 as SGHTA and CDR2 as FQGNSA. CDR3 residues: CAVRLAGETYNEQFF. The CDR3 DNA reads as TGTGCCGTCCGACTAGCGGGGGAAACTTACAATGAGCAGTTCTTC.

This clonotype was seen many times. This chain connects TRBV12-3 or TRBV12-4 to TRBJ2-1, with TRBD2 matching 10 bases. The CDR3 totals 14 residues. Unmatched junction bases numbered 9, after V lost 6 bases and J lost 10 bases. The CDR3 DNA reads as TGTGCCAGCAGCGAGCGGGGGGGCTCTCCCGAGCAGTTCTTC. Its protein is CASSERGGSPEQFF.

This clonotype showed up many times. V is TRBV20-1 and J is TRBJ1-5; the D is unclear. Trimming shortened V by 3 bases and J by 3 bases, and 9 bases separated the two germline ends. Germline values: CDR1 DFQATT, CDR2 SNEGSKA (reference sequence). The length of the CDR3 is 13 residues. The CDR3 DNA sequence: TGCAGTGCTAGTTTTGGGGACAATCAGCCCCAGCATTTT. Encoded protein: CSASFGDNQPQHF.

This chain links TRBV15 with TRBJ1-5; D not resolved. V was pared by 0 bases and J by 2 bases, with 11 bases between. Germline V lookup: CDR1 LNHNV, CDR2 YYDKDF (reference sequence). The CDR3 is made up of 16 amino acids. CDR3: CATSREAGGGNQPQHF. The CDR3 nucleotides are TGTGCCACCAGCAGAGAGGCGGGAGGAGGCAATCAGCCCCAGCATTTT.